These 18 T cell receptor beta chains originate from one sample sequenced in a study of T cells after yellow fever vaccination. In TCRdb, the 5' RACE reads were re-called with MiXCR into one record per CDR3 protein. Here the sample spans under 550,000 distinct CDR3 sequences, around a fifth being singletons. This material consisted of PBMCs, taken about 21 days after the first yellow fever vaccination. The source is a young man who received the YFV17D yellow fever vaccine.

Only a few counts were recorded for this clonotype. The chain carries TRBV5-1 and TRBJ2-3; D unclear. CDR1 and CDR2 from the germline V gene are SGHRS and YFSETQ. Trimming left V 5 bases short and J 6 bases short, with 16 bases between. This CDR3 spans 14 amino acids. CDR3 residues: CASRRTFSRDTQYF. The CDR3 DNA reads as TGCGCCAGCAGGCGGACCTTTTCTCGGGATACGCAGTATTTT.

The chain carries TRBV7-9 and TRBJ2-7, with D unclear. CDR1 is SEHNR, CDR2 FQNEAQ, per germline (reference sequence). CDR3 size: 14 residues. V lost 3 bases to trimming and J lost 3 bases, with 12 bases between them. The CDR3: CASSLSLSFYEQYF. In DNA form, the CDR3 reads TGTGCCAGCAGCTTGAGTTTGAGTTTCTACGAGCAGTACTTC.

The CDR3 spells CASSQDRYSYEQYF. The CDR3 DNA reads as TGCGCCAGCAGCCAAGACAGGTACTCCTACGAGCAGTACTTC. This chain links TRBV4-1 with TRBJ2-7; no firm D call. Trimming took 0 bases from V and 0 from J, leaving 6 bases between them. This CDR3 contains 14 residues. The germline gives CDR1 MGHRA, CDR2 YSYEKL.

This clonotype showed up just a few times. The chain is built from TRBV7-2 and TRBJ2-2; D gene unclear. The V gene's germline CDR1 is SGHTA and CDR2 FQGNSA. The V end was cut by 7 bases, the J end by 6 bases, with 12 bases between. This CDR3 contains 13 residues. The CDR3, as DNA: TGTGCCAGCACCTTGGCCCCCTCCGGGGAGCTGTTTTTT. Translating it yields CASTLAPSGELFF.

The CDR3 nucleotides are TGTGCCAGCAGCACCGGACTAGCGAATGAGCAGTTCTTC. Its translation is CASSTGLANEQFF. This sequence joins TRBV7-6 and TRBJ2-1; 9 nucleotides match TRBD2. The CDR3 has 13 amino acids. Trimming took 5 bases from V and 7 from J; bases not matched to a gene: 3. In germline, CDR1 is SGHVS, CDR2 FNYEAQ.

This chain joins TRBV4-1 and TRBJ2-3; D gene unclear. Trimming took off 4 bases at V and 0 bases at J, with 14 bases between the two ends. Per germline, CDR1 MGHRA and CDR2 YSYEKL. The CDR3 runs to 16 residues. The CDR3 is CASSPKELMSTDTQYF. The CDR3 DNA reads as TGCGCCAGCAGCCCCAAGGAGCTGATGAGCACAGATACGCAGTATTTT.

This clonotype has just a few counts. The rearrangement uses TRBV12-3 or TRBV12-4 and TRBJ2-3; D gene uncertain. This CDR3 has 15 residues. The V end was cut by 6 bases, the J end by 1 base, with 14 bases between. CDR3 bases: TGTGCCAGCAGCCCCTCTCCCCAGGGCACAGATACGCAGTATTTT. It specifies CASSPSPQGTDTQYF.

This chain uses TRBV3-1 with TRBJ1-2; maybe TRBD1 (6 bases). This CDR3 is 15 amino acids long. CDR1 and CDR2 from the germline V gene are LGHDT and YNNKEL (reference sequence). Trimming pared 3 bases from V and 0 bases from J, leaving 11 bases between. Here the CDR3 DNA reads TGTGCCAGCAGCCAGTGGGACACTCCTAACTATGGCTACACCTTC. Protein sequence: CASSQWDTPNYGYTF.

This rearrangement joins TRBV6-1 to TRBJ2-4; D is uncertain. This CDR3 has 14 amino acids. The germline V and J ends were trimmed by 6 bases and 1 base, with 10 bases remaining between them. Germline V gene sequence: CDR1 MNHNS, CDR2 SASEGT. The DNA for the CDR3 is TGTGCCAGCAGACGATTTAGGGCCAAAAACATTCAGTACTTC. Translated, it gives CASRRFRAKNIQYF.

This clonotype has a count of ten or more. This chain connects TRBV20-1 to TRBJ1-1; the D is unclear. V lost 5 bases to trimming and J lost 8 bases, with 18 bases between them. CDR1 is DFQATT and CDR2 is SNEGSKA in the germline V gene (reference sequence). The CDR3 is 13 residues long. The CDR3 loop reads CSAQYPSTGEAFF. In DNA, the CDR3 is TGCAGTGCTCAATACCCTTCGACTGGAGAAGCTTTCTTT.

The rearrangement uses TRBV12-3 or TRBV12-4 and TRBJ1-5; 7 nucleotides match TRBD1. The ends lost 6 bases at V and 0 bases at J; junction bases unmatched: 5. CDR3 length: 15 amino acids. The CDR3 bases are TGTGCCAGCAGAACAGGGGCCTTTAGCAATCAGCCCCAGCATTTT. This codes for CASRTGAFSNQPQHF.

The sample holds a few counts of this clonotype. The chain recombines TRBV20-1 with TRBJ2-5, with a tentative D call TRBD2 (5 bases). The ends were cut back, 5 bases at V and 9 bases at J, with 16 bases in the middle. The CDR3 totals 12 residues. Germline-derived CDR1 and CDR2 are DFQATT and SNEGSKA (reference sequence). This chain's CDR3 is CSAWLGPRAQYF. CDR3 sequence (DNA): TGCAGTGCTTGGCTAGGGCCGAGGGCCCAGTACTTC.

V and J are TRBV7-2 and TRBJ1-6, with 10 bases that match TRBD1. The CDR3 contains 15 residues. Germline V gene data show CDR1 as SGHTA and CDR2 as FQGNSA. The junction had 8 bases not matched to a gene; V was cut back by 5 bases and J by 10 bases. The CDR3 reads CASSPVGTGESPLHF. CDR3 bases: TGTGCCAGCAGCCCGGTAGGGACAGGGGAATCACCCCTCCACTTT. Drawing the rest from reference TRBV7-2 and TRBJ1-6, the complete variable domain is GAGVSQSPSNKVTEKGKDVELRCDPISGHTALYWYRQSLGQGLEFLIYFQGNSAPDKSGLPSDRFSAERTGGSVSTLTIQRTQQEDSAVYLCASSPVGTGESPLHFGNGTRLTVT.

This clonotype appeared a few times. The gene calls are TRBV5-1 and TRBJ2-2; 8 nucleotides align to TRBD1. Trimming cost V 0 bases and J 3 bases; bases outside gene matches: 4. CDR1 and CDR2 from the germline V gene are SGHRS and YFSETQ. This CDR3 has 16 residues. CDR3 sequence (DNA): TGCGCCAGCAGCTTGGCCCCACAGGGGGACACCGGGGAGCTGTTTTTT. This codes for CASSLAPQGDTGELFF.

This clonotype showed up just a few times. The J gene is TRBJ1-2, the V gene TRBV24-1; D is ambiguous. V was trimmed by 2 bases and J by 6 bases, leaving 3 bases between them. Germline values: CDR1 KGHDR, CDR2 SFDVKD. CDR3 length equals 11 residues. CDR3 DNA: TGTGCCACCAGTGATTACGATGGCTACACCTTC. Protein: CATSDYDGYTF.

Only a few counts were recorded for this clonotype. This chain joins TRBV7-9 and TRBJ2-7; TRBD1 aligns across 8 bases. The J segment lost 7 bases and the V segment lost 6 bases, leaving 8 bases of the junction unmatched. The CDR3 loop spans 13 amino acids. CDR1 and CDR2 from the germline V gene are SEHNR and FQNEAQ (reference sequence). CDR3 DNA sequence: TGTGCCAGCAGTCTAACCCGGACAGGGGAGCAGTACGTC. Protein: CASSLTRTGEQYV.

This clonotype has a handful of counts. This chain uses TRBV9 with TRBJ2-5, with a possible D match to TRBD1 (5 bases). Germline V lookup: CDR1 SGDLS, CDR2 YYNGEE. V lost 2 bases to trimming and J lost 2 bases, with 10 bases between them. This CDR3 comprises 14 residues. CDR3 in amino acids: CASSVGALQETQYF. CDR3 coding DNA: TGTGCCAGCAGCGTTGGGGCTTTGCAAGAGACCCAGTACTTC.

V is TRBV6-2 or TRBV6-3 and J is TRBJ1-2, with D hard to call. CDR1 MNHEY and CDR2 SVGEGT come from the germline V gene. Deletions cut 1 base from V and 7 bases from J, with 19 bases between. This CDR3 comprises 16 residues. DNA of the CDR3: TGTGCCAGCAGTTACTTACCGGGCCGACGGGATCCTGGCTACACCTTC. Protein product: CASSYLPGRRDPGYTF.